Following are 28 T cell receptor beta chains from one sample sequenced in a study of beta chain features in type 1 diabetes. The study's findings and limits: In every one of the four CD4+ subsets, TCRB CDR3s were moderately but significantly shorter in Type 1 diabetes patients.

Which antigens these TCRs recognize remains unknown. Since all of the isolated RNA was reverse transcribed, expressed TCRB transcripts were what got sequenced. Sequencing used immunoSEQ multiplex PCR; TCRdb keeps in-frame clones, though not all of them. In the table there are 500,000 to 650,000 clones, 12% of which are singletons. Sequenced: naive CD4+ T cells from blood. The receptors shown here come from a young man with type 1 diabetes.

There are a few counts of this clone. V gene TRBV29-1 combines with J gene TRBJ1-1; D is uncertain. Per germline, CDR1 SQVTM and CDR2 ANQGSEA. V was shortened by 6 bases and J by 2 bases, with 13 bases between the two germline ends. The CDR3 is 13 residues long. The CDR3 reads CSVTSLLNTEAFF. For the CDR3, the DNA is TGCAGCGTGACCTCTCTACTAAACACTGAAGCTTTCTTT.

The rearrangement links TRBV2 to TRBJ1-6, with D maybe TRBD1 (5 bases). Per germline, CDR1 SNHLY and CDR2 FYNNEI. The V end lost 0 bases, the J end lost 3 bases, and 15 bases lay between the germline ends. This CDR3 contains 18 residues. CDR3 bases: TGTGCCAGCAGTGAAGCGCTTGGAGGGACGCACTATAATTCACCCCTCCACTTT. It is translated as CASSEALGGTHYNSPLHF. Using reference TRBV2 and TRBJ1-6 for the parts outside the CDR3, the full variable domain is EPEVTQTPSHQVTQMGQEVILRCVPISNHLYFYWYRQILGQKVEFLVSFYNNEISEKSEIFDDQFSVERPDGSNFTLKIRSTKLEDSAMYFCASSEALGGTHYNSPLHFGNGTRLTVT.

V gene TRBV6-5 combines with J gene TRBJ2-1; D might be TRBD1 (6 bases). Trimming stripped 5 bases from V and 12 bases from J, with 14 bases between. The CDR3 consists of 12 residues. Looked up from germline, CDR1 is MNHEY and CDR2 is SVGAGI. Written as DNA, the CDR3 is TGTGCCAGCAGTCGACTTCAGGGGAGGCAGTTCTTC. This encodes CASSRLQGRQFF.

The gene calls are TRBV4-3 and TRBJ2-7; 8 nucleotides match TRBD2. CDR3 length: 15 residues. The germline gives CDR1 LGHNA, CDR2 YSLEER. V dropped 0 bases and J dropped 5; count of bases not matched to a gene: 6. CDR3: CASSQDRGLADEQYF. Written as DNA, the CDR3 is TGCGCCAGCAGCCAAGATAGAGGACTAGCAGACGAGCAGTACTTC.

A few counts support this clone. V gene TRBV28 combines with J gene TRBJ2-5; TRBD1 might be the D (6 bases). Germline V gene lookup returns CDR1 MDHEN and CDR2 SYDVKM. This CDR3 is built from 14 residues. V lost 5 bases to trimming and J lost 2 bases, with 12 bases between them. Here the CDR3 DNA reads TGTGCCAGCAGTCCCGGGACAACACAAGAGACCCAGTACTTC. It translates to CASSPGTTQETQYF.

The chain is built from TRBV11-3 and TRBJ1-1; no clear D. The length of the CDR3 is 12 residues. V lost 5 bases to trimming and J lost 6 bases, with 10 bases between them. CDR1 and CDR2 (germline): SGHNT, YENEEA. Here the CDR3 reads CASSVVSAEAFF. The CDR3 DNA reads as TGTGCCAGCAGCGTGGTGAGCGCTGAAGCTTTCTTT.

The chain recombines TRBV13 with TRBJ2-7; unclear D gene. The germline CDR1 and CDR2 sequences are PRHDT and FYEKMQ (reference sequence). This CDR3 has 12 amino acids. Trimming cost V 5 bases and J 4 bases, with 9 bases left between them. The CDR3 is CASSLRLYEQYF. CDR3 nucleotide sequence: TGTGCCAGCAGCCTCAGGCTTTACGAGCAGTACTTC.

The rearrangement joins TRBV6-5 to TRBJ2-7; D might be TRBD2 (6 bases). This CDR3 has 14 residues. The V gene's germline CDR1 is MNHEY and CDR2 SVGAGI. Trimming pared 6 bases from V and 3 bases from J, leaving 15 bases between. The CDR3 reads CASSPGGLNYEQYF. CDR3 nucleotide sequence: TGTGCCAGCAGCCCCGGAGGGCTGAACTACGAGCAGTACTTC.

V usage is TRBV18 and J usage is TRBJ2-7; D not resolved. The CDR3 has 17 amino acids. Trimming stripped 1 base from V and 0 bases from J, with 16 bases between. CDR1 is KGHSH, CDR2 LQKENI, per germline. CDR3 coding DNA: TGTGCCAGCTCACCACAGGTAGTTTCTGGTAGCTCCTACGAGCAGTACTTC. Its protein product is CASSPQVVSGSSYEQYF.

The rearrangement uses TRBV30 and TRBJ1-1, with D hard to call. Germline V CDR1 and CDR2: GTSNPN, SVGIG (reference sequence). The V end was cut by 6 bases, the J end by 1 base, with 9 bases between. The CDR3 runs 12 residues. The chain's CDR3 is CACGRENTEAFF. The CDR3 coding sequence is TGTGCCTGTGGGAGGGAGAACACTGAAGCTTTCTTT.

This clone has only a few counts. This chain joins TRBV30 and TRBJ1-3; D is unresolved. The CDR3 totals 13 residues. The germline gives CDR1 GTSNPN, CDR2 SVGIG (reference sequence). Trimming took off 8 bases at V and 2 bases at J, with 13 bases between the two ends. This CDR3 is CAVVRIAGNTIYF. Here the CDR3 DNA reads TGTGCCGTAGTACGCATCGCTGGAAACACCATATATTTT.

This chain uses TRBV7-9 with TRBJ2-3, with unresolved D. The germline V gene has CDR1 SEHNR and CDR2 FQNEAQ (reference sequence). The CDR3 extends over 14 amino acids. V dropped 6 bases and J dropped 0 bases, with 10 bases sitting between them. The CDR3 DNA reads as TGTGCCAGCAGTGTCAGCCAGAGCACAGATACGCAGTATTTT. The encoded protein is CASSVSQSTDTQYF.

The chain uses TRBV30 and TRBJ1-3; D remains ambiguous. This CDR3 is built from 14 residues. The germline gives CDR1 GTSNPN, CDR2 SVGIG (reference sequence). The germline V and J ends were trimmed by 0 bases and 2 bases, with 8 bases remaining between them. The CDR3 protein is CAWSVRSPGNTIYF. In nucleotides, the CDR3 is TGTGCCTGGAGTGTACGCAGCCCTGGAAACACCATATATTTT.

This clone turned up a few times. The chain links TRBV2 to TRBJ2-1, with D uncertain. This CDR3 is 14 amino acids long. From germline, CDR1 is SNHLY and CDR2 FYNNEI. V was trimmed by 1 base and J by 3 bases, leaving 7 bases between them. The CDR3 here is CASSEERNYNEQFF. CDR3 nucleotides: TGTGCCAGCAGTGAAGAAAGGAACTACAATGAGCAGTTCTTC.

The CDR3 DNA reads as TGTGCCAGCAGTATCACAGGGGATTCAGATACGCAGTATTTT. As protein: CASSITGDSDTQYF. V and J are TRBV28 and TRBJ2-3; TRBD1 matches 7 bases. This CDR3 region has 14 residues. The V gene's germline CDR1 is MDHEN and CDR2 SYDVKM. V shed 5 bases and J 4 bases; nucleotides not matched to a gene: 6.

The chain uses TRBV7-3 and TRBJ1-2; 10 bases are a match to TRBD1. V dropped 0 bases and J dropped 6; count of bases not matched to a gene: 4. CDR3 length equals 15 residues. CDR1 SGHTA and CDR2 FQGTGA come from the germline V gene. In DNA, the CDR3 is TGTGCCAGCAGCTTAACGGCGGGGACAGGGGATGGCTACACCTTC. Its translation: CASSLTAGTGDGYTF.

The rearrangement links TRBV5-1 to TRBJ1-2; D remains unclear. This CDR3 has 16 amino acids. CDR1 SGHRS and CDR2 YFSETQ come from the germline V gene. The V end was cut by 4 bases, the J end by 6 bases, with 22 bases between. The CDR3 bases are TGCGCCAGCAGCCTCCAAACCCAACGGGTTGAGGATGGCTACACCTTC. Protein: CASSLQTQRVEDGYTF.

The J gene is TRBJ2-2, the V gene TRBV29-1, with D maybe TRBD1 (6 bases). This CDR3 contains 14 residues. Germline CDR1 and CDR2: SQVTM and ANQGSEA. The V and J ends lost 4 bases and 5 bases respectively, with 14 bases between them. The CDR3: CSVVSGQTTGELFF. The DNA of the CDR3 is TGCAGCGTTGTGTCCGGACAGACTACCGGGGAGCTGTTTTTT.

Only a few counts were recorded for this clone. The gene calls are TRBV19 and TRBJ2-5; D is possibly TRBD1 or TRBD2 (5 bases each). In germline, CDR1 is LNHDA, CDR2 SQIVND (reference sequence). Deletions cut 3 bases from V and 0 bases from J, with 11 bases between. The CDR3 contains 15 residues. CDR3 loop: CASSIGAEYQETQYF. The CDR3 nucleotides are TGTGCCAGTAGTATCGGGGCAGAGTACCAAGAGACCCAGTACTTC.

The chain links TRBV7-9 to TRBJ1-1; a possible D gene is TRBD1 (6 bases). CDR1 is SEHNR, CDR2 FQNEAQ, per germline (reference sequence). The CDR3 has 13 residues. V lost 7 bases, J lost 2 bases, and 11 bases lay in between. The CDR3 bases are TGTGCCAGCACTACAGGGCCCAACACTGAAGCTTTCTTT. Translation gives CASTTGPNTEAFF.

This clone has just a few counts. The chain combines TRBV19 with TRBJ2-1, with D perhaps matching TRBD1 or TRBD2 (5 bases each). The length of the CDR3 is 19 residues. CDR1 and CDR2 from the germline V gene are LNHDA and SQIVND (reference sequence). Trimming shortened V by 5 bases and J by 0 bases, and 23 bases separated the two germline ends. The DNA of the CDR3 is TGTGCCAGTAGTTCCTCCCCGGGGACCTACTATAACTCCTACAATGAGCAGTTCTTC. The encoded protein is CASSSSPGTYYNSYNEQFF.

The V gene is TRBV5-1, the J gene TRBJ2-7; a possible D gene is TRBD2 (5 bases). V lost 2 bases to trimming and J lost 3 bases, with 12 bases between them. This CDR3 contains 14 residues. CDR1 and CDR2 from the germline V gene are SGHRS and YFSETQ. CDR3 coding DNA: TGCGCCAGCAGCTTAAGGACTCCAAACTACGAGCAGTACTTC. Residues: CASSLRTPNYEQYF.

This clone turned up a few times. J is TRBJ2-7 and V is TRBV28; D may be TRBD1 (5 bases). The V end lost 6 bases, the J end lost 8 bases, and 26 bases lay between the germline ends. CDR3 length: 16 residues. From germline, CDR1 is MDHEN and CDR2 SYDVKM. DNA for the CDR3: TGTGCCAGCAGCTCTCACCTTGGAGACACACTGGGGCAGCAGTACTTC. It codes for CASSSHLGDTLGQQYF.

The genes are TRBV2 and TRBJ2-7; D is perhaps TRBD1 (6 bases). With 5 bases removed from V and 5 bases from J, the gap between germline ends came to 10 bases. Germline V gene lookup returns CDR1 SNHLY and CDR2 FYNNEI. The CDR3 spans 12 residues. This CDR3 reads CASSQGPDEQYF. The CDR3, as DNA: TGTGCCAGCAGTCAGGGGCCCGACGAGCAGTACTTC.

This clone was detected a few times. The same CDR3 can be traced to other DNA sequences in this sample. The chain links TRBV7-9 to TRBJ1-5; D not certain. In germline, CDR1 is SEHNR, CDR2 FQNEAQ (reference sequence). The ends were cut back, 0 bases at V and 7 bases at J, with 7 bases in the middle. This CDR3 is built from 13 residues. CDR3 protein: CASSLAGSQPQHF. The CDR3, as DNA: TGTGCCAGCAGCTTAGCGGGGTCGCAGCCCCAGCATTTT.

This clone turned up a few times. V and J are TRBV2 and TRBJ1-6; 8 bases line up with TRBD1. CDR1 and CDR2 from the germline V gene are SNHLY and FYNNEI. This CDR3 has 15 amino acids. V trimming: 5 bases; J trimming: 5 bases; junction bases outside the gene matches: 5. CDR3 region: CASSFQGADNSPLHF. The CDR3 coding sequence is TGTGCCAGCAGTTTTCAGGGGGCGGATAATTCACCCCTCCACTTT. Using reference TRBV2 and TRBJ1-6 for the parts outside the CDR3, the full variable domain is EPEVTQTPSHQVTQMGQEVILRCVPISNHLYFYWYRQILGQKVEFLVSFYNNEISEKSEIFDDQFSVERPDGSNFTLKIRSTKLEDSAMYFCASSFQGADNSPLHFGNGTRLTVT.

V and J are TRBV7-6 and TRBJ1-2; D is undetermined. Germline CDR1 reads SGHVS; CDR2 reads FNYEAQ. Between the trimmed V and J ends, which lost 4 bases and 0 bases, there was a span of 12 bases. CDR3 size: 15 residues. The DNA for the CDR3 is TGTGCCAGCAGCTACAGACCCCAAGCTAACTATGGCTACACCTTC. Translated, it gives CASSYRPQANYGYTF.

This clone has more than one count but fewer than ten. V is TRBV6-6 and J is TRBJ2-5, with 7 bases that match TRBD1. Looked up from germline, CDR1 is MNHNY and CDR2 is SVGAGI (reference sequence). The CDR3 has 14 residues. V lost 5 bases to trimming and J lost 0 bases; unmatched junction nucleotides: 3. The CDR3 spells CASSRGQDQETQYF. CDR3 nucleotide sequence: TGTGCCAGCAGTCGAGGACAGGACCAAGAGACCCAGTACTTC.